This TCR beta chain was observed in a study of shared clonotypes between healthy human individuals. Germline values: CDR1 SGHAT, CDR2 FQNNGV. Trimming pared 1 base from V and 14 bases from J, leaving 15 bases between. The CDR3 has 14 residues. Using immunoSEQ multiplex PCR, the repertoire was profiled, and TCRdb retains in-frame clones only, with some absent. The top ten clones hold about 1.7% of a sample with about 2.1 million clones, over 85% of them seen once. Positive CCR7 selection of CD45RO-negative cells yielded the naive CD8 cells, and terminally differentiated effector memory CD45RA+ cells were excluded.

The TCR sequence derives from a man aged 18 to 29 in good health. Some clones in this sample may be carry-over from other donors' samples. The chain joins TRBV11-2 to TRBJ1-6; D might be TRBD1 (6 bases). Sequencing used naive CD8+ T cells from PBMCs. CDR3: CASSLVGRGPTLHF. CDR3 in DNA: TGTGCCAGCAGCTTAGTGGGCAGGGGCCCCACCCTCCACTTT.